In its sample, the clone carrying this TCR beta chain was seen a few times. Antigen specificity is unknown. Data came from immunoSEQ multiplex PCR; TCRdb stores just in-frame clones and leaves some out. The sample shows around 16,000 clones, about three quarters of them seen only once. The germline gives CDR1 SGDLS, CDR2 YYNGEE. The CDR3 runs 15 residues. V dropped 2 bases and J dropped 2 bases, with 11 bases sitting between them. The source of the sample is a study of tumor-infiltrating lymphocytes in localized non-small cell lung cancer. Study overall: Several tumor histologies, both smoking statuses, and some post-neoadjuvant chemotherapy samples were included.

Study outcomes and limitations: Available tissue quantity limited TCR sequencing to a patient subset.

This clonotype was obtained from a human donor with non-small cell lung cancer. The genes are TRBV9 and TRBJ2-1, with D perhaps TRBD1 (6 bases). The sequenced sample consisted of lung tumor tissue. In nucleotides, the CDR3 is TGTGCCAGCAGCGTCGACAGGTCCCCCTACAATGAGCAGTTCTTC. It yields the protein CASSVDRSPYNEQFF.